These 26 T cell receptor beta chains were sequenced from one sample in a study of cytomegalovirus exposure and HLA in healthy donors. The PCR ran on 60 Vbeta and 13 Jbeta primers. Produced via immunoSEQ multiplex PCR; TCRdb's table is partial and in-frame only. The profile covers around 64,000 clones, with around 74% appearing a single time and around a fifth taken by the ten largest. Source material: PBMCs. The receptors were sampled from a woman in her twenties or thirties in good health and CMV-seropositive.

This clone was seen only once. The genes are TRBV2 and TRBJ1-1, with 9 nucleotides matching TRBD1. The V gene's germline CDR1 is SNHLY and CDR2 FYNNEI. V lost 6 bases, J lost 5 bases, and 10 bases stayed unmatched. There are 15 residues in the CDR3. In nucleotides, the CDR3 is TGTGCCAGCAGGGAAACTAGACAGGGGGATACTGAAGCTTTCTTT. Protein: CASRETRQGDTEAFF.

This chain joins TRBV28 and TRBJ1-2, with D unclear. CDR1 and CDR2 from the germline V gene are MDHEN and SYDVKM. Trimming took off 2 bases at V and 7 bases at J, with 14 bases between the two ends. This CDR3 comprises 14 residues. CDR3 coding DNA: TGTGCCAGCAGTTTACAGCCGGGGAGCTCTGGCTACACCTTC. Protein: CASSLQPGSSGYTF.

The J gene is TRBJ2-7, the V gene TRBV28; D not certain. Germline CDR1 reads MDHEN; CDR2 reads SYDVKM. The CDR3 consists of 13 residues. With 10 bases removed from V and 0 bases from J, the gap between germline ends came to 13 bases. The CDR3 is CATDSGHSYEQYF. The CDR3 coding sequence is TGTGCCACGGATAGTGGGCACTCCTACGAGCAGTACTTC.

The chain joins TRBV5-1 to TRBJ2-2; 7 bases are a match to TRBD2. Germline CDR1 SGHRS, CDR2 YFSETQ. Trimming took 0 bases from V and 2 from J; bases not matched to a gene: 4. The CDR3 covers 16 residues. The CDR3, as DNA: TGCGCCAGCAGCTTGGCAGCGGGGATTAACACCGGGGAGCTGTTTTTT. Translated: CASSLAAGINTGELFF.

This clone has only a few counts. The rearrangement joins TRBV4-3 to TRBJ1-1; no reliable D call. This CDR3 is 14 amino acids long. Trimming took 0 bases from V and 4 from J, leaving 9 bases between them. Germline V gene lookup returns CDR1 LGHNA and CDR2 YSLEER. The chain's CDR3 is CASSQDGQFTEAFF. CDR3 sequence (DNA): TGCGCCAGCAGCCAAGATGGGCAGTTCACTGAAGCTTTCTTT.

The V call is TRBV21-1, the J call TRBJ2-7; the table gives TRBD2 as D, unverified against the DNA. TRBV21-1 is given as a pseudogene. The CDR3 has 16 amino acids. CDR3 nucleotide sequence: TGTGCCAGCAGCCGAACTAGCGGTCTTCTGGAGTACGAGCAGTACTTC. This sequence encodes CASSRTSGLLEYEQYF.

The J gene is TRBJ1-5, the V gene TRBV2, with a tentative D call TRBD1 (5 bases). In germline, CDR1 is SNHLY, CDR2 FYNNEI. The CDR3 has 15 residues. V was trimmed by 6 bases and J by 0 bases, leaving 12 bases between them. CDR3 loop: CASRAGGNSNQPQHF. The CDR3, as DNA: TGTGCCAGCAGGGCGGGGGGGAATAGCAATCAGCCCCAGCATTTT.

V usage is TRBV2 and J usage is TRBJ2-1; the match to TRBD2 covers 8 bases. V lost 5 bases, J lost 6 bases, and 15 bases stayed unmatched. The germline V gene has CDR1 SNHLY and CDR2 FYNNEI. There are 17 residues in the CDR3. This CDR3 is CASSRWAGGLSSNEQFF. Written as DNA, the CDR3 is TGTGCCAGCAGTAGATGGGCGGGAGGCCTAAGTTCCAATGAGCAGTTCTTC.

This sequence joins TRBV18 and TRBJ1-1, with D possibly TRBD1 on 5 matching bases. Germline V lookup: CDR1 KGHSH, CDR2 LQKENI. The CDR3 runs to 13 residues. The germline V and J ends were trimmed by 3 bases and 4 bases, with 9 bases remaining between them. This CDR3 reads CASSPRQFTEAFF. The CDR3 nucleotides are TGTGCCAGCTCACCCAGACAGTTCACTGAAGCTTTCTTT.

The CDR3 loop is CASRRQGGVQYF. For the CDR3, the DNA is TGTGCCAGCAGAAGGCAGGGGGGCGTCCAGTACTTC. This chain links TRBV28 with TRBJ2-5; perhaps TRBD1 as D (7 bases). In germline, CDR1 is MDHEN, CDR2 SYDVKM. The CDR3 is made up of 12 amino acids. V was cut by 6 bases and J by 10 bases, with 15 bases left in between.

This clone was counted a few times. The genes are TRBV29-1 and TRBJ2-7, with 9 bases matching TRBD2. The V gene end was trimmed by 5 bases and the J gene end by 2 bases; junction bases not matched to a gene: 10. Germline lookup yields CDR1 SQVTM and CDR2 ANQGSEA. The CDR3 covers 15 residues. This CDR3 is CSVNIAGGLAYEQYF. The CDR3, as DNA: TGCAGCGTTAACATCGCGGGGGGGCTCGCCTACGAGCAGTACTTC.

The chain employs TRBV13 and TRBJ1-1, with D possibly TRBD1 on 5 matching bases. Germline V gives CDR1 PRHDT, CDR2 FYEKMQ (reference sequence). The CDR3 spans 12 residues. Trimming left V 3 bases short and J 7 bases short, with 9 bases between. The CDR3, as DNA: TGTGCCAGCAGCTTGCGGGGGGTTGAAGCTTTCTTT. It translates to CASSLRGVEAFF.

J is TRBJ1-3 and V is TRBV7-8; D unclear. Trimming left V 1 base short and J 2 bases short, with 9 bases between. Germline CDR1 reads SGHVS; CDR2 reads FQNEAQ. The CDR3 has 15 amino acids. The CDR3 DNA is TGTGCCAGCAGCTTAGGCAGAGGGCCTGGAAACACCATATATTTT. Residues: CASSLGRGPGNTIYF.

In this sample, this clone turned up a few times. The gene calls are TRBV29-1 and TRBJ2-3; D is possibly TRBD2 (6 bases). V gave up 5 bases and J gave up 2 bases, with 17 bases separating them. The germline CDR1 and CDR2 sequences are SQVTM and ANQGSEA. This CDR3 region has 15 residues. The CDR3 spells CSVPMGGGNTDTQYF. DNA of the CDR3: TGCAGCGTTCCCATGGGGGGAGGTAACACAGATACGCAGTATTTT.

This clone was counted a few times. The chain has TRBV30 and TRBJ1-4, with a tentative D call TRBD1 (5 bases). CDR3 length: 14 amino acids. Trimming cost V 0 bases and J 8 bases, with 13 bases left between them. CDR1 and CDR2 from the germline V gene are GTSNPN and SVGIG (reference sequence). In DNA, the CDR3 is TGTGCCTGGAGTGTACGCCCATCAGGGGAAAAACTGTTTTTT. Its translation is CAWSVRPSGEKLFF.

The chain has TRBV5-4 and TRBJ1-1; D is unclear. Trimming shortened V by 0 bases and J by 1 base, and 10 bases separated the two germline ends. Germline V gene lookup returns CDR1 SGHNT and CDR2 YYREEE (reference sequence). The length of the CDR3 is 15 residues. The CDR3 nucleotides are TGTGCCAGCAGCTTGGCCGGGTCGAAGAACACTGAAGCTTTCTTT. Translating it yields CASSLAGSKNTEAFF.

The rearrangement links TRBV6-1 to TRBJ2-2, with D possibly TRBD1 on 6 matching bases. CDR3 length: 16 amino acids. From germline, CDR1 is MNHNS and CDR2 SASEGT. With 4 bases removed from V and 0 bases from J, the gap between germline ends came to 12 bases. The CDR3 region is CASSGYRVANTGELFF. The CDR3 DNA follows: TGTGCCAGCAGTGGGTACAGGGTAGCGAACACCGGGGAGCTGTTTTTT.

The chain uses TRBV27 and TRBJ1-1, with D unresolved. Germline-derived CDR1 and CDR2 are MNHEY and SMNVEV (reference sequence). The CDR3 extends over 13 amino acids. The V gene lost 0 bases and the J gene lost 4 bases, with 6 bases spanning the gap. In DNA, the CDR3 is TGTGCCAGCAGTTTATCCTCCCTCACTGAAGCTTTCTTT. This codes for CASSLSSLTEAFF.

CDR3 loop: CASSLLTGTGSNEQFF. The CDR3 DNA sequence: TGTGCCAGCAGCTTGCTCACTGGGACAGGGAGCAATGAGCAGTTCTTC. The chain combines TRBV5-6 with TRBJ2-1; 9 bases align to TRBD1. CDR1 and CDR2 from the germline V gene are SGHDT and YYEEEE. This CDR3 is built from 16 residues. The junction had 8 bases not matched to a gene; V was cut back by 1 base and J by 6 bases. Supplemented by reference TRBV5-6 and TRBJ2-1, the full variable domain reads DAGVTQSPTHLIKTRGQQVTLRCSPKSGHDTVSWYQQALGQGPQFIFQYYEEEERQRGNFPDRFSGHQFPNYSSELNVNALLLGDSALYLCASSLLTGTGSNEQFFGPGTRLTVL.

The rearrangement links TRBV20-1 to TRBJ1-1; no clear D gene. The CDR3 is 11 residues long. The ends were cut back, 6 bases at V and 3 bases at J, with 8 bases in the middle. Per germline, CDR1 DFQATT and CDR2 SNEGSKA (reference sequence). The CDR3, as DNA: TGCAGTGCCCACGGTCACACTGAAGCTTTCTTT. Residues: CSAHGHTEAFF.

The table lists this clone with a few counts. CDR3 bases: TGCAGTGCTGGGCCCAAAAACATTCAGTACTTC. Encoded protein: CSAGPKNIQYF. This chain uses TRBV20-1 with TRBJ2-4, with D hard to call. Between the trimmed V and J ends, which lost 5 bases and 2 bases, there was a span of 4 bases. This CDR3 region has 11 residues. Looked up from germline, CDR1 is DFQATT and CDR2 is SNEGSKA (reference sequence).

The chain carries TRBV5-6 and TRBJ1-5, with 11 bases identical to TRBD1. CDR1 SGHDT and CDR2 YYEEEE come from the germline V gene. V lost 4 bases and J lost 5; bases outside the gene matches: 8. The CDR3 length is 16 residues. CDR3 amino acids: CASSRTGGKTDQPQHF. CDR3 DNA sequence: TGTGCCAGCAGCAGGACAGGGGGCAAAACGGATCAGCCCCAGCATTTT. The complete variable domain, with remaining parts taken from reference TRBV5-6 and TRBJ1-5, reads DAGVTQSPTHLIKTRGQQVTLRCSPKSGHDTVSWYQQALGQGPQFIFQYYEEEERQRGNFPDRFSGHQFPNYSSELNVNALLLGDSALYLCASSRTGGKTDQPQHFGDGTRLSIL.

The rearrangement uses TRBV29-1 and TRBJ1-2; no reliable D call. Germline loops: CDR1 SQVTM, CDR2 ANQGSEA. V dropped 3 bases and J dropped 4 bases, with 6 bases sitting between them. The CDR3 consists of 11 residues. Here the CDR3 reads CSVERVYGYTF. The CDR3, as DNA: TGCAGCGTTGAGAGGGTCTATGGCTACACCTTC. The entire variable domain, with the rest obtained from reference TRBV29-1 and TRBJ1-2, is as follows: SAVISQKPSRDICQRGTSLTIQCQVDSQVTMMFWYRQQPGQSLTLIATANQGSEATYESGFVIDKFPISRPNLTFSTLTVSNMSPEDSSIYLCSVERVYGYTFGSGTRLTVV.

V is TRBV28 and J is TRBJ1-2, with a weak D call TRBD1 (6 bases). The CDR3 loop spans 13 amino acids. The V end was cut by 7 bases, the J end by 6 bases, with 15 bases between. In germline, CDR1 is MDHEN, CDR2 SYDVKM. The CDR3 DNA sequence: TGTGCCAGCAACGCAGCCGGGACAAATGGCTACACCTTC. It translates to CASNAAGTNGYTF.

The rearrangement uses TRBV6-5 and TRBJ1-1; D gene ambiguous. Deletions cut 7 bases from V and 10 bases from J, with 13 bases between. This CDR3 has 11 residues. CDR1 and CDR2 from the germline V gene are MNHEY and SVGAGI. In nucleotides, the CDR3 is TGTGCCAGCAACCGGGGTACGCGAGCTTTCTTT. Translated: CASNRGTRAFF.

In nucleotides, the CDR3 is TGTGCCACCGAGGGCACTCCCCCGAGCTCCTACAATGAGCAGTTCTTC. It encodes CATEGTPPSSYNEQFF. The chain is built from TRBV2 and TRBJ2-1; tentatively, D is TRBD2 (5 bases). In germline, CDR1 is SNHLY, CDR2 FYNNEI. V dropped 10 bases and J dropped 0 bases, with 19 bases sitting between them. The CDR3 covers 16 residues.